This T cell receptor (beta chain) stems from a study of technical replicates of blood from several donors. The CDR3 loop spans 15 amino acids. Germline loops: CDR1 MDHEN, CDR2 SYDVKM. The germline V and J ends were trimmed by 5 bases and 3 bases, with 13 bases remaining between them. Assay used: immunoSEQ multiplex PCR; TCRdb lists only in-frame clones, some missing. This repertoire shows some 80,000 clones, approximately 93% found once; its top ten account for approximately 0.37%. This TCR was recovered from a human donor in good health. The chain links TRBV28 to TRBJ2-2, with D possibly matching TRBD2 (6 bases). Sequencing input: T cells isolated from PBMCs. CDR3 sequence reads: CASSDGGMDTGELFF. As DNA, the CDR3 is TGTGCCAGCAGTGATGGGGGGATGGACACCGGGGAGCTGTTTTTT.